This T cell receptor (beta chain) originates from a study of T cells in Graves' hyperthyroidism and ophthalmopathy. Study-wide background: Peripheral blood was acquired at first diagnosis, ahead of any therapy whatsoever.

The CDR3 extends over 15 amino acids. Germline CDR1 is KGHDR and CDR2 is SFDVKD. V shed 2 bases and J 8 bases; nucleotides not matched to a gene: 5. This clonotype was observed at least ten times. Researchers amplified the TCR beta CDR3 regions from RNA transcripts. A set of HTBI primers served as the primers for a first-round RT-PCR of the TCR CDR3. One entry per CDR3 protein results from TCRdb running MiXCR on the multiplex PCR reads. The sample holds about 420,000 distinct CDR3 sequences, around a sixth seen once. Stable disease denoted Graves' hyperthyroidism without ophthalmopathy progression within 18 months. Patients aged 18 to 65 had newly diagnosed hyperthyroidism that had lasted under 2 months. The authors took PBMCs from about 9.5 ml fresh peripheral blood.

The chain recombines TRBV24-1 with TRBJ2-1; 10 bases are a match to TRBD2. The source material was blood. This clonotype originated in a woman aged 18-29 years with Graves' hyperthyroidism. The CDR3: CATSDSSGRSDEQFF. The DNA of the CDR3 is TGTGCCACCAGTGATTCTAGCGGGAGATCGGATGAGCAGTTCTTC.